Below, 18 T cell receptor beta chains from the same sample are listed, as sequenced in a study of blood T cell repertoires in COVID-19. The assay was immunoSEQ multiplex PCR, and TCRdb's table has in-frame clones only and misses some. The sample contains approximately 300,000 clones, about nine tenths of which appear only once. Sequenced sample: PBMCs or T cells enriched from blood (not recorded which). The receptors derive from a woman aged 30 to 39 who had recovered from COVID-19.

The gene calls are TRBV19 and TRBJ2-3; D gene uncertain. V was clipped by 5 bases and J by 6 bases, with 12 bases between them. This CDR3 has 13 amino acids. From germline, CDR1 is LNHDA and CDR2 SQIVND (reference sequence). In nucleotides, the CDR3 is TGTGCCAGTAGTTATCAGTCTTTTGATACGCAGTATTTT. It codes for CASSYQSFDTQYF.

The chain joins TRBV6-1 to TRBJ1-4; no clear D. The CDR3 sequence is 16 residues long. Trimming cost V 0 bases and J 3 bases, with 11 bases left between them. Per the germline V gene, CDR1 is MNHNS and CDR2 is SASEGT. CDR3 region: CASSEAAGSANEKLFF. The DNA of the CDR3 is TGTGCCAGCAGTGAAGCAGCGGGCTCGGCTAATGAAAAACTGTTTTTT.

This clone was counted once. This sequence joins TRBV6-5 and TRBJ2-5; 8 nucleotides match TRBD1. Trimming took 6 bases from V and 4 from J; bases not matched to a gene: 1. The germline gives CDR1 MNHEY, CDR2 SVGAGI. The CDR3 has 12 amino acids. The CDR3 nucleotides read TGTGCCAGCAGAGACAGGGGAGAGACCCAGTACTTC. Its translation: CASRDRGETQYF.

The CDR3 region is CASSGRQPGSGNTIYF. CDR3 DNA: TGTGCCAGCAGCGGACGACAGCCAGGCTCTGGAAACACCATATATTTT. The chain recombines TRBV3-1 (or the pseudogene TRBV3-2) with TRBJ1-3; TRBD1 is a possible D gene (5 bases). The length of the CDR3 is 16 residues. Germline V gives CDR1 LGHDT, CDR2 YNNKEL (reference sequence). Trimming removed 5 bases at V and 0 bases at J, with 14 bases between.

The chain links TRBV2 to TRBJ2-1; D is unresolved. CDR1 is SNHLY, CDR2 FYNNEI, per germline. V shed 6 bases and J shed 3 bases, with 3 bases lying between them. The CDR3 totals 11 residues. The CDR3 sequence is CASSGYNEQFF. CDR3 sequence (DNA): TGTGCCAGCAGCGGCTACAATGAGCAGTTCTTC.

The CDR3 spells CASSVHGTGSYEQYF. For the CDR3, the DNA is TGTGCCAGCAGCGTACACGGGACAGGGTCCTACGAGCAGTACTTC. This chain connects TRBV9 to TRBJ2-7; 9 bases map to TRBD1. Germline V gene lookup returns CDR1 SGDLS and CDR2 YYNGEE. The CDR3 is made up of 15 amino acids. Trimming at V came to 1 base and at J to 1 base, leaving 3 bases not matched to a gene.

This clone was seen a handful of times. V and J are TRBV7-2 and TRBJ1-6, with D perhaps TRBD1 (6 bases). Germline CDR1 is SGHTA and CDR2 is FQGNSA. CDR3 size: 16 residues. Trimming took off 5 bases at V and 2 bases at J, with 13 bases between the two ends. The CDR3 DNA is TGTGCCAGCAGCGAGTCAGGGGACCCCTATAATTCACCCCTCCACTTT. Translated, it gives CASSESGDPYNSPLHF.

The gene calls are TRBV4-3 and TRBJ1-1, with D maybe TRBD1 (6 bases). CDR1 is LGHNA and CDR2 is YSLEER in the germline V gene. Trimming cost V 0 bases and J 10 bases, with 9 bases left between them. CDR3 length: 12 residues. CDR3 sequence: CASSQDGGSAFF. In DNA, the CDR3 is TGCGCCAGCAGCCAAGATGGGGGCTCAGCTTTCTTT.

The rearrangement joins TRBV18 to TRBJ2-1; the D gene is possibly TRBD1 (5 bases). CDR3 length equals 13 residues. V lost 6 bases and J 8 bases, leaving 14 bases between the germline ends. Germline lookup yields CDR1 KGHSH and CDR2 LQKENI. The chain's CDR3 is CASSKGREDEQFF. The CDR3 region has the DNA TGTGCCAGCTCCAAGGGGCGCGAGGATGAGCAGTTCTTC.

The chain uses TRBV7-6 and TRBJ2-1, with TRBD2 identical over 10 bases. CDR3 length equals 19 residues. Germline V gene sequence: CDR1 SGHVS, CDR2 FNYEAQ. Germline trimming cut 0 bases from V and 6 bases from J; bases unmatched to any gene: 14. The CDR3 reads CASSLAIPVASGSLNEQFF. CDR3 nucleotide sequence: TGTGCCAGCAGCTTAGCTATACCCGTGGCTAGCGGGAGCCTCAATGAGCAGTTCTTC.

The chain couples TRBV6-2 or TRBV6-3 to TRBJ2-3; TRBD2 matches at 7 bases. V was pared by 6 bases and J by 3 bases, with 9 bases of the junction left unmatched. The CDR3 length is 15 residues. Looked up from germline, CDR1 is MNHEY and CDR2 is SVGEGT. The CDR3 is CASSPLDGRTDTQYF. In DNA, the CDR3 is TGTGCCAGCAGCCCCCTGGACGGGAGGACAGATACGCAGTATTTT.

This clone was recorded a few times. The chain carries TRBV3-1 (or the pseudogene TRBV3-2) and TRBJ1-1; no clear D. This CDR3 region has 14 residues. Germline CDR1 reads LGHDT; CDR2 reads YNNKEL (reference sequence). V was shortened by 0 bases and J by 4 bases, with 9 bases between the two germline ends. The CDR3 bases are TGTGCCAGCAGCCAAGAGGACTCCCGCACTGAAGCTTTCTTT. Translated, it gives CASSQEDSRTEAFF.

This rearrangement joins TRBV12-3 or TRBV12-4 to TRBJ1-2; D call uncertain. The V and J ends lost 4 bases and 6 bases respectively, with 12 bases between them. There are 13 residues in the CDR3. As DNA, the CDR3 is TGTGCCAGCAGTTCCTCCGGGTCCCATGGCTACACCTTC. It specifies CASSSSGSHGYTF.

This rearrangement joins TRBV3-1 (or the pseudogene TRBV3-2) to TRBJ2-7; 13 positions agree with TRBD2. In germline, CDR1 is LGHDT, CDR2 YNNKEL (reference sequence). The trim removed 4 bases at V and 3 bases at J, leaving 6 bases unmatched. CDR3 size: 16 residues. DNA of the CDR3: TGTGCCAGCAGCCCACAGGGGACTAGCGGGATCTACGAGCAGTACTTC. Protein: CASSPQGTSGIYEQYF.

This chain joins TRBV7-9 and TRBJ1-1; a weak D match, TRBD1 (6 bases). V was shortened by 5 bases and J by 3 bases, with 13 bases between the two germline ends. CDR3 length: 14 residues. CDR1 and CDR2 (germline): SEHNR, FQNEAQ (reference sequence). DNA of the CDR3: TGTGCCAGCAGCGACAGGAGTATGTACACTGAAGCTTTCTTT. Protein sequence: CASSDRSMYTEAFF.

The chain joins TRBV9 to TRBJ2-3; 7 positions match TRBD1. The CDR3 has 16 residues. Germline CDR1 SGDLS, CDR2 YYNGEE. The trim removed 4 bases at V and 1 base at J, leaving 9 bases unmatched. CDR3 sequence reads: CASSPRTGIGTDTQYF. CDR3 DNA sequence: TGTGCCAGCAGCCCCCGGACAGGTATCGGCACAGATACGCAGTATTTT.

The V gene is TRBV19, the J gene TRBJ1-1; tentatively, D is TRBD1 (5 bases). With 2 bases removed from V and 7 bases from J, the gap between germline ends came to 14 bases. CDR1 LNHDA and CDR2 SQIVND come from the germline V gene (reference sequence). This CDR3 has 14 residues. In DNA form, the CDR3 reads TGTGCCAGTAGTATATCTCACAACGGGGGTGAAGCTTTCTTT. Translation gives CASSISHNGGEAFF.

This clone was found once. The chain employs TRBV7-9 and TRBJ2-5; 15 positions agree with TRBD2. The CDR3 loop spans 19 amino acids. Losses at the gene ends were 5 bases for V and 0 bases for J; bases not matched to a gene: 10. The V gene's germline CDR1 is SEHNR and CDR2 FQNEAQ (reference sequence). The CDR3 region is CASSAGLAGGLKYQETQYF. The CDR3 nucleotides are TGTGCCAGCAGCGCCGGACTAGCGGGAGGGCTTAAGTACCAAGAGACCCAGTACTTC. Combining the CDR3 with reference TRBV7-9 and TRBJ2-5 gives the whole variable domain DTGVSQNPRHKITKRGQNVTFRCDPISEHNRLYWYRQTLGQGPEFLTYFQNEAQLEKSRLLSDRFSAERPKGSFSTLEIQRTEQGDSAMYLCASSAGLAGGLKYQETQYFGPGTRLLVL.